Below, 26 T cell receptor beta chains from the same sample are listed, as sequenced in a study of tumor and adjacent non-tumor tissue in lung cancer. RNA was extracted from bulk tissue without any cell sorting. Three rounds of nested PCR, following a modified ARM-PCR protocol, produced the TCRbeta library. MiXCR, applied by TCRdb to the multiplex PCR reads, yields one record per CDR3 protein. The table records some 100,000 distinct CDR3 sequences, more than 60% of them present only once. Source material: lung tumor tissue. These receptors were obtained from a woman in her sixties or seventies with non-small cell lung cancer.

Concerning this clonotype itself: A much larger clone lies one base from this, so it may be a read error. This rearrangement joins TRBV29-1 to TRBJ1-5; TRBD1 aligns across 9 bases. J was trimmed by 4 bases and V by 8 bases; bases with no gene match: 6. The length of the CDR3 is 13 residues. The germline V gene has CDR1 SQVTM and CDR2 ANQGSEA. The CDR3 DNA reads as TGCAGCTTGAGGACAGGGGCAAATCAGCCCCAGCATTTT. Its translation: CSLRTGANQPQHF.

A word on this clonotype: Likely a read error: the CDR3 ends without its conserved phenylalanine or tryptophan. The chain is built from TRBV4-1 and TRBJ2-7; possibly TRBD1 or TRBD2 for D (5 bases each). The germline gives CDR1 MGHRA, CDR2 YSYEKL. The CDR3 is 13 amino acids. In DNA form, the CDR3 reads TGCGCCAGCAGCCAAGGGGACCGCTACGATCAGTACTTG. Amino acids: CASSQGDRYDQYL.

A remark on this clonotype: Compared with germline, one end of the junction differs, possibly owing to a read error. The chain recombines TRBV5-1 with TRBJ2-1, with D perhaps TRBD1 (7 bases). The CDR3 is 15 residues long. Germline values: CDR1 SGHRS, CDR2 YFSETQ. As DNA, the CDR3 is TGCGCCAGCTCTCCCGAGCAGGGGGGACATAATGAGCAGTTTTTC. Translation gives CASSPEQGGHNEQFF.

The chain recombines TRBV5-6 with TRBJ2-7, with D perhaps TRBD1 or TRBD2 (5 bases each). V shed 8 bases and J shed 3 bases, with 21 bases lying between them. Germline V gene lookup returns CDR1 SGHDT and CDR2 YYEEEE. CDR3 length: 15 amino acids. Written as DNA, the CDR3 is TGTGCCAGGAGCCTTTTCGGGACCGCGAACTACGAGCAGTACTTC. Its translation: CARSLFGTANYEQYF.

This clonotype was observed once. One end of the junction fails to match germline, which may point to a read error. The gene calls are TRBV11-3 and TRBJ1-4; tentatively, D is TRBD1 (5 bases). CDR3 length equals 17 residues. Germline-derived CDR1 and CDR2 are SGHNT and YENEEA. This chain's CDR3 is CPSSFDSQEATNEKLFF. The DNA of the CDR3 is TGTCCCAGCAGCTTTGACAGCCAAGAAGCAACTAATGAAAAACTGTTTTTT.

Regarding this clonotype: One end of the junction varies from germline; a read error may be responsible. This chain joins TRBV11-3 and TRBJ1-6; TRBD1 might be the D (6 bases). This CDR3 spans 15 amino acids. CDR1 is SGHNT, CDR2 YENEEA, per germline. CDR3 sequence (DNA): TGTACCAGCAGCTTAGAGGACAGATATGATTCATCCCTCCACTTT. This sequence encodes CTSSLEDRYDSSLHF.

This clonotype occurred once. One junction end does not reproduce the germline sequence, and a read error may be involved. The gene calls are TRBV11-3 and TRBJ2-2; a weak D match, TRBD1 (6 bases). This CDR3 has 15 residues. The germline gives CDR1 SGHNT, CDR2 YENEEA. CDR3 in amino acids: CAGSLVSRGGGELFF. The CDR3 nucleotides read TGTGCCGGCAGCTTAGTATCCAGGGGCGGCGGGGAGCTGTTTTTT.

This clonotype has more than one count but fewer than ten. This chain connects TRBV11-2 to TRBJ2-3; either TRBD1 or TRBD2 may fit D (5 bases each). The V gene's germline CDR1 is SGHAT and CDR2 FQNNGV. Trimming removed 5 bases at V and 15 bases at J, with 27 bases between. The CDR3 covers 15 residues. The CDR3 loop is CASSATGTATDTHYF. CDR3 bases: TGTGCCAGCAGCGCCACCGGGACGGCCACTGATACACATTATTTT.

To note about this clonotype: A much bigger clone sits one base away, suggesting this may be a read error. CDR3 DNA sequence: TGTGCCAGCAGTGTAGGGGGGAACACCGGGAAGCTGTTTTTT. This encodes CASSVGGNTGKLFF. V is TRBV6-5 and J is TRBJ2-2; D may match TRBD1 or TRBD2 (6 bases each). Germline CDR1 MNHEY, CDR2 SVGAGI. CDR3 size: 14 residues.

About this clonotype: Since the CDR3 does not end with the conserved phenylalanine or tryptophan, this likely comes from a read error. The DNA is omitted, as the CDR3 cannot be located on it reliably, and the CDR3 follows TCRdb's listing. The V and J genes are TRBV11-3 and TRBJ2-1; the listed D gene, TRBD1, was not tested against the DNA. Both ends counted, the CDR3 spans 15 residues. The germline CDR1 and CDR2 sequences are SGHNT and YENEEA. The CDR3 here is CASSLGGQVYNERFS.

This clonotype was counted only a few times. Possible read error: a much larger clone is one base away. The CDR3 DNA follows: TGCAGTGCTAAACAGGTGACCTACGAGCAGTACTTC. Protein: CSAKQVTYEQYF. The chain joins TRBV20-1 to TRBJ2-7; D might be TRBD1 (5 bases). Germline V gene lookup returns CDR1 DFQATT and CDR2 SNEGSKA (reference sequence). The ends were cut back, 4 bases at V and 2 bases at J, with 9 bases in the middle. CDR3 length equals 12 residues.

Worth noting for this clonotype: The germline gene is not matched at one end of the junction; a read error may be the cause. This chain uses TRBV6-2 or TRBV6-3 with TRBJ2-2, with D possibly TRBD2 on 6 matching bases. This CDR3 comprises 15 residues. Per the germline V gene, CDR1 is MNHEY and CDR2 is SVGEGT. The CDR3 nucleotides are TGTGACAGCACCCGGAGACTAGGCAACACAGGGGAGCTGTTTTTT. This sequence encodes CDSTRRLGNTGELFF.

The V call is TRBV9, the J call TRBJ2-5; the D gene is possibly TRBD1 (7 bases). The germline V gene encodes CDR1 SGDLS and CDR2 YYNGEE. V lost 6 bases and J lost 5, with 17 bases in between. This CDR3 is built from 14 residues. The CDR3 sequence is CASTPRGATETQYF. As DNA, the CDR3 is TGTGCCAGCACCCCCAGGGGGGCAACGGAGACCCAGTACTTC.

On this clonotype: The junction departs from the called germline gene at one end, perhaps through a read error. The V and J genes are TRBV11-3 and TRBJ2-7; D possibly corresponds to TRBD2 (5 bases). From germline, CDR1 is SGHNT and CDR2 YENEEA. The CDR3 extends over 14 amino acids. The CDR3 sequence is CACSLGTGSYEQYF. In nucleotides, the CDR3 is TGTGCCTGCAGCTTAGGTACGGGATCCTACGAGCAGTACTTC.

Points on this clonotype: It may be a read error: a sequence one base away is much more abundant. The rearrangement links TRBV12-3 or TRBV12-4 to TRBJ1-1; tentatively, D is TRBD1 (6 bases). This CDR3 region has 14 residues. The CDR3 DNA sequence: TGTGTCAGCAGTTTAAAAGGGGGTGTCACTGAAGCTTTCTTT. Amino acid sequence: CVSSLKGGVTEAFF.

To note about this clonotype: This sequence may be a read error, since a much larger clone differs from it by one base. The chain links TRBV20-1 to TRBJ1-2; D unresolved. The length of the CDR3 is 13 residues. The germline gives CDR1 DFQATT, CDR2 SNEGSKA (reference sequence). V was pared by 3 bases and J by 5 bases, with 13 bases between. CDR3 residues: CSASSERSYGYTF. DNA for the CDR3: TGCAGTGCTAGCTCGGAGAGAAGTTATGGCTACACCTTC.

To note about this clonotype: Likely a read error: the CDR3 ends without its conserved phenylalanine or tryptophan. The chain recombines TRBV11-2 with TRBJ2-2, with TRBD1 matching over 7 bases. The CDR3 runs 15 residues. CDR1 and CDR2 (germline): SGHAT, FQNNGV. For the CDR3, the DNA is TGTGCCAGCAGCTTATCAGGGGTGAACACAGGGGAACTGTTTCTT. Translating gives CASSLSGVNTGELFL.

This clonotype was detected only once. One junction end disagrees with the germline gene, perhaps due to a read error. The chain employs TRBV12-3 or TRBV12-4 and TRBJ2-5; D not certain. The CDR3 is 13 amino acids. CDR3 DNA sequence: TGTGCCAGCACTTTAGGGCTGAACGAGACCCAGTATTTC. Residues: CASTLGLNETQYF.

A remark on this clonotype: Given the absence of the conserved phenylalanine or tryptophan at the CDR3 end, a read error is likely. The limits of the CDR3 on the DNA are not certain, so only TCRdb's listed CDR3 is given. The gene calls are TRBV11-2 and TRBJ2-7; the listed D gene, TRBD2, was not tested against the DNA. From its first to its last residue, the CDR3 has 15 amino acids. Germline loops: CDR1 SGHAT, CDR2 FQNNGV. CDR3 sequence reads: CASSLFSSGNDERYL.

About this clonotype: At one boundary the junction diverges from the germline segment, which might be a read error. This chain connects TRBV4-1 to TRBJ1-1, with D possibly matching TRBD1 (5 bases). The CDR3 consists of 15 residues. The V gene's germline CDR1 is MGHRA and CDR2 YSYEKL. The CDR3 DNA reads as TGCGCCAGCTGCCAAGGACACGGGGCGAAGGCTGAAGGTTTCTTT. This codes for CASCQGHGAKAEGFF.

The chain employs TRBV20-1 and TRBJ2-3; unclear D gene. The germline gives CDR1 DFQATT, CDR2 SNEGSKA (reference sequence). This CDR3 region has 13 residues. Trimming cost V 0 bases and J 8 bases, with 12 bases left between them. Written as DNA, the CDR3 is TGCAGTGCTAGAGACGCAGTTCCAGTTACGCAGTATTTT. Translated, it gives CSARDAVPVTQYF.

This clonotype was observed once. A much larger clonotype is one base distant, so this may be a read error. The rearrangement uses TRBV12-3 or TRBV12-4 and TRBJ2-1, with TRBD1 identical over 9 bases. The CDR3 extends over 12 amino acids. Trimming removed 5 bases from V and 8 bases from J; junction bases left unmatched: 1. CDR3 residues: CASSRDRDEQFF. The CDR3 bases are TGTGCCAGCAGTCGGGACAGGGATGAGCAGTTCTTC.

On this clonotype itself: At one boundary the junction diverges from the germline segment, which might be a read error. This chain uses TRBV10-2 with TRBJ2-7, with D perhaps TRBD2 (5 bases). Germline-derived CDR1 and CDR2 are WSHSY and SAAADI. There are 12 residues in the CDR3. This chain's CDR3 is CPSSEGSYEQYF. In nucleotides, the CDR3 is TGCCCCAGCAGTGAGGGTTCCTACGAGCAGTACTTC.

On this clonotype itself: This may be a read error, as it is one base from a much larger clone. The V and J genes are TRBV6-2 or TRBV6-3 and TRBJ2-4; D is unclear. CDR3 size: 14 residues. Germline-derived CDR1 and CDR2 are MNHEY and SVGEGT. In DNA, the CDR3 is TGTGCCAGAAGTTCCCCTCGGACGCAAAACATTCAGTACTTC. Translating it yields CARSSPRTQNIQYF.

This clonotype has just one count. No conserved phenylalanine or tryptophan is present at the end of the CDR3, so a read error is the likely explanation. The chain is built from TRBV7-2 and TRBJ1-4, with 7 positions matching TRBD1. The CDR3 spans 14 residues. Per germline, CDR1 SGHTA and CDR2 FQGNSA. V trimming: 3 bases; J trimming: 8 bases; junction bases outside the gene matches: 6. DNA of the CDR3: TGTGCCAGCAGCTTTTTCCAGGGGGGAGAAAAACTGTTTTTA. Translated: CASSFFQGGEKLFL.

Remarks on this clonotype: The junction differs from germline at one of its ends, possibly a read error. This chain joins TRBV11-2 and TRBJ2-1; tentative D call: TRBD1 (6 bases). Per germline, CDR1 SGHAT and CDR2 FQNNGV. This CDR3 has 14 amino acids. The CDR3 reads CASGSDSSYDEQFF. The CDR3 bases are TGTGCCAGCGGCTCGGACAGCTCCTACGATGAGCAGTTCTTC. Full variable domain (outside the CDR3, taken from reference TRBV11-2 and TRBJ2-1): EAGVAQSPRYKIIEKRQSVAFWCNPISGHATLYWYQQILGQGPKLLIQFQNNGVVDDSQLPKDRFSAERLKGVDSTLKIQPAKLEDSAVYLCASGSDSSYDEQFFGPGTRLTVL.